The 23 T cell receptor beta chains below come from one sample, sequenced in a study of STAT5B mutations in CD4+ large granular lymphocyte leukemia. Method: immunoSEQ multiplex PCR; TCRdb's copy keeps in-frame clones and lacks some. This sample has nearly 45,000 clones, with approximately 83% found just once. Sequenced material: CD4+ T cells from blood buffy coats. Source of these receptors: a human donor in good health.

The V and J genes are TRBV11-2 and TRBJ2-7, with D possibly matching TRBD1 (6 bases). Germline lookup yields CDR1 SGHAT and CDR2 FQNNGV. With 3 bases removed from V and 4 bases from J, the gap between germline ends came to 10 bases. The CDR3 spans 13 residues. Here the CDR3 DNA reads TGTGCCAGCAGCTTTGGACAGTTATACGAGCAGTACTTC. Residues: CASSFGQLYEQYF.

The gene calls are TRBV11-3 and TRBJ2-2, with 9 bases aligning to TRBD1. The CDR3 sequence is 16 residues long. V gave up 3 bases and J gave up 5 bases; unmatched junction bases: 7. CDR1 and CDR2 from the germline V gene are SGHNT and YENEEA. CDR3 amino acids: CASSFGQGRGTGELFF. The CDR3 DNA reads TGTGCCAGCAGCTTTGGACAGGGGCGAGGAACCGGGGAGCTGTTTTTT.

The chain couples TRBV5-1 to TRBJ2-6; perhaps D is TRBD1 or TRBD2 (5 bases each). Trimming removed 0 bases at V and 2 bases at J, with 15 bases between. Germline V gene sequence: CDR1 SGHRS, CDR2 YFSETQ. The CDR3 has 18 amino acids. CDR3 in amino acids: CASSLAGRPGTGANVLTF. The CDR3 nucleotides are TGCGCCAGCAGCTTGGCGGGGCGTCCCGGAACTGGGGCCAACGTCCTGACTTTC.

The rearrangement links TRBV6-5 to TRBJ1-1; tentative D call: TRBD1 (5 bases). Trimming left V 8 bases short and J 2 bases short, with 15 bases between. The germline V gene encodes CDR1 MNHEY and CDR2 SVGAGI. This CDR3 region has 14 residues. In DNA, the CDR3 is TGTGCCAGCGGACCTACAGGAGGTAACACTGAAGCTTTCTTT. As protein: CASGPTGGNTEAFF.

The J gene is TRBJ2-7, the V gene TRBV2; D might be TRBD1 or TRBD2, each matching 7 bases. Trimming shortened V by 6 bases and J by 2 bases, and 14 bases separated the two germline ends. Germline V gives CDR1 SNHLY, CDR2 FYNNEI. The CDR3 length is 14 residues. As DNA, the CDR3 is TGTGCCAGCAGGGCCCCAGGGGGGGCCTACGAGCAGTACTTC. Protein: CASRAPGGAYEQYF. Filled out from reference TRBV2 and TRBJ2-7, the complete variable domain reads EPEVTQTPSHQVTQMGQEVILRCVPISNHLYFYWYRQILGQKVEFLVSFYNNEISEKSEIFDDQFSVERPDGSNFTLKIRSTKLEDSAMYFCASRAPGGAYEQYFGPGTRLTVT.

This clone was detected only once. The chain carries TRBV7-2 and TRBJ2-1, with D tentatively TRBD1 or TRBD2 (5 bases each). The germline V and J ends were trimmed by 1 base and 2 bases, with 21 bases remaining between them. CDR1 SGHTA and CDR2 FQGNSA come from the germline V gene. The CDR3 is 19 amino acids. The CDR3 sequence is CASSLVVFGADPTYNEQFF. CDR3 nucleotides: TGTGCCAGCAGCTTAGTTGTTTTCGGGGCCGACCCAACCTACAATGAGCAGTTCTTC.

The chain couples TRBV5-5 to TRBJ2-1; perhaps TRBD1 as D (6 bases). V gave up 0 bases and J gave up 7 bases, with 11 bases separating them. The CDR3 spans 14 residues. CDR1 and CDR2 from the germline V gene are SGHKS and YYEKEE (reference sequence). The CDR3 coding sequence is TGTGCCAGCAGCTTGGGGCTAGGGGGTAATGAGCAGTTCTTC. This codes for CASSLGLGGNEQFF.

The chain has TRBV6-4 and TRBJ2-2; D is unclear. Germline lookup yields CDR1 MRHNA and CDR2 SNTAGT. The length of the CDR3 is 13 residues. The V end was cut by 3 bases, the J end by 4 bases, with 6 bases between. CDR3 sequence reads: CASSDRGTGELFF. CDR3 nucleotide sequence: TGTGCCAGCAGTGATCGAGGCACCGGGGAGCTGTTTTTT.

Here the CDR3 DNA reads TGTGCCAGCAGGGACAGGGTAACCTACAATGAGCAGTTCTTC. Encoded protein: CASRDRVTYNEQFF. The V call is TRBV2, the J call TRBJ2-1; 8 nucleotides match TRBD1. Germline lookup yields CDR1 SNHLY and CDR2 FYNNEI. This CDR3 is built from 14 residues. Unmatched junction bases numbered 3, after V lost 6 bases and J lost 2 bases.

V is TRBV30 and J is TRBJ1-5; D may be TRBD1 (5 bases). Trimming cost V 0 bases and J 0 bases, with 21 bases left between them. Per the germline V gene, CDR1 is GTSNPN and CDR2 is SVGIG (reference sequence). The CDR3 totals 19 residues. CDR3 bases: TGTGCCTGGAGTGTAGGCGACGGATCGGGGCACTATAGCAATCAGCCCCAGCATTTT. Translated: CAWSVGDGSGHYSNQPQHF. Full variable domain (rest looked up from reference TRBV30 and TRBJ1-5): SQTIHQWPATLVQPVGSPLSLECTVEGTSNPNLYWYRQAAGRGLQLLFYSVGIGQISSEVPQNLSASRPQDRQFILSSKKLLLSDSGFYLCAWSVGDGSGHYSNQPQHFGDGTRLSIL.

This chain connects TRBV18 to TRBJ2-5; tentatively, D is TRBD1 or TRBD2 (5 bases each). Per germline, CDR1 KGHSH and CDR2 LQKENI. V was pared by 4 bases and J by 4 bases, with 13 bases between. The CDR3 is 14 residues long. DNA for the CDR3: TGTGCCAGCTCACAGGGCAGGGCGGGAGAGACCCAGTACTTC. This sequence encodes CASSQGRAGETQYF. Variable domain in full (rest from reference TRBV18 and TRBJ2-5): NAGVMQNPRHLVRRRGQEARLRCSPMKGHSHVYWYRQLPEEGLKFMVYLQKENIIDESGMPKERFSAEFPKEGPSILRIQQVVRGDSAAYFCASSQGRAGETQYFGPGTRLLVL.

This clone has just one count. V is TRBV27 and J is TRBJ2-7, with D tentatively TRBD1 (6 bases). V was shortened by 2 bases and J by 0 bases, with 11 bases between the two germline ends. CDR3 length equals 15 residues. CDR1 and CDR2 from the germline V gene are MNHEY and SMNVEV (reference sequence). The CDR3: CASSLQQGTSYEQYF. CDR3 in DNA: TGTGCCAGCAGTTTACAGCAGGGGACCTCCTACGAGCAGTACTTC.

The chain couples TRBV30 to TRBJ1-2; D call uncertain. The ends were cut back, 3 bases at V and 6 bases at J, with 17 bases in the middle. The length of the CDR3 is 14 residues. Germline CDR1 reads GTSNPN; CDR2 reads SVGIG (reference sequence). The CDR3 loop reads CAWRAAGLINGYTF. The CDR3 DNA follows: TGTGCCTGGAGGGCTGCGGGTCTTATTAATGGCTACACCTTC.

This chain joins TRBV4-3 and TRBJ2-1; maybe TRBD2 (5 bases). CDR3 length: 15 amino acids. Per germline, CDR1 LGHNA and CDR2 YSLEER. Trimming shortened V by 3 bases and J by 0 bases, and 9 bases separated the two germline ends. Here the CDR3 reads CASSHSTSSYNEQFF. The CDR3 nucleotides read TGCGCCAGCAGCCACAGTACTAGCTCCTACAATGAGCAGTTCTTC.

V gene TRBV7-2 combines with J gene TRBJ2-3; D is undetermined. V gave up 4 bases and J gave up 8 bases, with 10 bases separating them. CDR3 length: 12 residues. The germline V gene has CDR1 SGHTA and CDR2 FQGNSA. In nucleotides, the CDR3 is TGTGCCAGCAGCTCTCTAGGCCTTACGCAGTATTTT. This encodes CASSSLGLTQYF.

This clone was counted only a few times. The rearrangement links TRBV28 to TRBJ1-2; TRBD1 agrees at 7 bases. The CDR3 covers 17 residues. Germline loops: CDR1 MDHEN, CDR2 SYDVKM. V gave up 3 bases and J gave up 0 bases; unmatched junction bases: 10. This CDR3 reads CASSFTFRGVANYGYTF. CDR3 in DNA: TGTGCCAGCAGTTTCACATTCAGGGGGGTAGCTAACTATGGCTACACCTTC.

This clone occurred once. The genes are TRBV5-5 and TRBJ2-3; D is unresolved. Trimming cost V 3 bases and J 6 bases, with 14 bases left between them. Germline loops: CDR1 SGHKS, CDR2 YYEKEE (reference sequence). The CDR3 length is 14 residues. CDR3 sequence: CASSSSIEMDTQYF. The CDR3 DNA reads TGTGCCAGCAGCTCCTCCATCGAAATGGATACGCAGTATTTT. The full variable domain, completed using reference TRBV5-5 and TRBJ2-3, is DAGVTQSPTHLIKTRGQQVTLRCSPISGHKSVSWYQQVLGQGPQFIFQYYEKEERGRGNFPDRFSARQFPNYSSELNVNALLLGDSALYLCASSSSIEMDTQYFGPGTRLTVL.

This chain joins TRBV7-3 and TRBJ2-3, with D perhaps TRBD2 (6 bases). The V gene's germline CDR1 is SGHTA and CDR2 FQGTGA. The CDR3 sequence is 15 residues long. V gave up 6 bases and J gave up 0 bases, with 13 bases separating them. The CDR3 DNA is TGTGCCAGCAGTTCAAGCGGGTTAAGCACAGATACGCAGTATTTT. This codes for CASSSSGLSTDTQYF.

The chain couples TRBV30 to TRBJ2-7, with TRBD2 matching 7 bases. The V gene's germline CDR1 is GTSNPN and CDR2 SVGIG (reference sequence). This CDR3 comprises 16 residues. V was clipped by 4 bases and J by 1 base; unmatched bases: 13. CDR3 protein: CAWTQRRASGSYEQYF. The DNA of the CDR3 is TGTGCCTGGACCCAGAGGAGGGCTAGCGGATCCTACGAGCAGTACTTC.

This clone was observed a handful of times. The gene calls are TRBV5-4 and TRBJ2-7, with 7 bases matching TRBD2. V shed 4 bases and J 7 bases; nucleotides not matched to a gene: 14. This CDR3 comprises 15 residues. Germline CDR1 SGHNT, CDR2 YYREEE (reference sequence). In DNA, the CDR3 is TGTGCCAGCAGCGCCGCTAGCGGACCCATGGCAGAGCAGTACTTC. Its protein is CASSAASGPMAEQYF. Complete variable domain (other parts from reference TRBV5-4 and TRBJ2-7): ETGVTQSPTHLIKTRGQQVTLRCSSQSGHNTVSWYQQALGQGPQFIFQYYREEENGRGNFPPRFSGLQFPNYSSELNVNALELDDSALYLCASSAASGPMAEQYFGPGTRLTVT.

The chain couples TRBV4-2 to TRBJ2-1, with 10 nucleotides matching TRBD2. Trimming took 1 base from V and 9 from J; bases not matched to a gene: 6. Per the germline V gene, CDR1 is LGHNA and CDR2 is YNFKEQ. The CDR3 is 15 amino acids. In DNA form, the CDR3 reads TGTGCCAGCAGCCAAGTAAGCGGGAGGGCCGGTGAGCAGTTCTTC. Its translation: CASSQVSGRAGEQFF.

This clone was recorded only once. The rearrangement joins TRBV5-1 to TRBJ1-1, with a possible D match to TRBD1 (5 bases). Germline CDR1 is SGHRS and CDR2 is YFSETQ. The length of the CDR3 is 16 residues. Trimming removed 0 bases at V and 2 bases at J, with 14 bases between. The CDR3 coding sequence is TGCGCCAGCAGCTTGGGCGGCGGGACCCGAAACACTGAAGCTTTCTTT. This translates into CASSLGGGTRNTEAFF.

The gene calls are TRBV2 and TRBJ1-2; TRBD1 matches at 8 bases. V gave up 8 bases and J gave up 0 bases; unmatched junction bases: 8. Germline V gives CDR1 SNHLY, CDR2 FYNNEI. This CDR3 region has 15 residues. The CDR3 spells CASWGQVRTNYGYTF. CDR3 coding DNA: TGTGCCAGCTGGGGACAGGTACGCACTAACTATGGCTACACCTTC.